This T cell receptor (beta chain) is drawn from a study of blood T cell repertoires in COVID-19. Overall study context: Donors in the United States, Italy and Spain gave samples during acute or convalescent COVID-19. Sources were T cells, B-cell-depleted T cells, or PBMCs; the material itself was cDNA or gDNA.

Cohort assignment relied on participant-reported clinical history. In the case of this clone: The junction differs from germline at one of its ends, possibly a read error.

The CDR3 runs to 16 residues. Germline loops: CDR1 MNHNS, CDR2 SASEGT. As handled by the study authors: Reference gene primer amplification in the assay estimated nucleated cell counts. The repertoire was sequenced with immunoSEQ multiplex PCR; TCRdb's copy has only in-frame clones and lacks some. The V and J calls and clone size were taken over from that table, and D and trimming were inferred from the DNA. The profile shows 210,000 or so clones, approximately 80% of them singletons. The sequenced material came from PBMCs or T cells enriched from blood (not recorded which). The clonotype originates from a woman between 50 and 59 years old with acute COVID-19. This chain connects TRBV6-1 to TRBJ1-5; 7 positions agree with TRBD1. The DNA for the CDR3 is TGTGCCAGCAATGAAACCCCCGGGACAGCCCATCAGCCCCAGCATTTT. Its translation is CASNETPGTAHQPQHF.